The present T cell receptor beta chain was sequenced within a study of T cell changes during pregnancy in multiple sclerosis. Germline values: CDR1 SGHNT, CDR2 YYREEE (reference sequence). V was shortened by 4 bases and J by 3 bases, with 13 bases between the two germline ends. The CDR3 has 14 amino acids. Produced via immunoSEQ multiplex PCR; TCRdb's table is partial and in-frame only. Among 35,000 to 55,000 clones listed, 90% to 95% were seen once. The rearrangement joins TRBV5-4 to TRBJ1-2; TRBD1 is a possible D gene (6 bases). The receptor comes from a female donor with multiple sclerosis, enrolled in a pregnancy study. This specimen was peripheral blood, taken in the third trimester of pregnancy. This CDR3 is CASSPDSPDYGYTF. CDR3 nucleotides: TGTGCCAGCAGCCCGGACAGCCCTGACTATGGCTACACCTTC.